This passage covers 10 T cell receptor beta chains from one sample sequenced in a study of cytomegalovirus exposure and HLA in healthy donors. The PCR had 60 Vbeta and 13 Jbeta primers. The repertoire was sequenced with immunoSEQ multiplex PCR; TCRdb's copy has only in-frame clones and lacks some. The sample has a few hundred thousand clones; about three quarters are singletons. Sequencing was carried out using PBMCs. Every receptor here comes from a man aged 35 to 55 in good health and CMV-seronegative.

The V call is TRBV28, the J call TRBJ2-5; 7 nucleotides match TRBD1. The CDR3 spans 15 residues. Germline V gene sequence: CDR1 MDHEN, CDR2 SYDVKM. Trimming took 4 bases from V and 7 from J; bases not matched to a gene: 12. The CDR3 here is CASSSSTGVFGTQYF. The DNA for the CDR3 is TGTGCCAGCAGTTCCTCTACAGGGGTCTTTGGGACCCAGTACTTC.

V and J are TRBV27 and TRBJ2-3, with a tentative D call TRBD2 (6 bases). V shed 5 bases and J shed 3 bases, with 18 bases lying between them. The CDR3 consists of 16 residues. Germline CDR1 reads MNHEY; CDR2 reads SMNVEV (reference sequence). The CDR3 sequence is CASSPGTRRGTDTQYF. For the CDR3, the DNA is TGTGCCAGCAGTCCTGGGACTCGGAGGGGTACAGATACGCAGTATTTT.

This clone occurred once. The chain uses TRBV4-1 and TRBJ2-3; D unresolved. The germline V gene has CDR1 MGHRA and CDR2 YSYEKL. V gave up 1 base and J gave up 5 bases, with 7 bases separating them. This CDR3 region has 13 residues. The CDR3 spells CASSQANGDTQYF. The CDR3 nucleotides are TGCGCCAGCAGCCAAGCCAACGGAGATACGCAGTATTTT.

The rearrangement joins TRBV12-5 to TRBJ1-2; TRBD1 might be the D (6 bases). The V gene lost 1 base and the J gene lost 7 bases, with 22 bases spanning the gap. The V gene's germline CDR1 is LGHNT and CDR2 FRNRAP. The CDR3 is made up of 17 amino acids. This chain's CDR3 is CASGLALQGSSISGYTF. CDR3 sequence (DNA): TGTGCTAGTGGTTTGGCACTTCAGGGGTCTTCGATAAGTGGCTACACCTTC.

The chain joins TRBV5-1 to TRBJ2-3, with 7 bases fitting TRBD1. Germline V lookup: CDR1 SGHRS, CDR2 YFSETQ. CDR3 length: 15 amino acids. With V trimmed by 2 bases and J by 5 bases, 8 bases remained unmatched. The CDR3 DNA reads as TGCGCCAGCAGCTTCCAAGGGGGCTTGGGAGATACGCAGTATTTT. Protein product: CASSFQGGLGDTQYF.

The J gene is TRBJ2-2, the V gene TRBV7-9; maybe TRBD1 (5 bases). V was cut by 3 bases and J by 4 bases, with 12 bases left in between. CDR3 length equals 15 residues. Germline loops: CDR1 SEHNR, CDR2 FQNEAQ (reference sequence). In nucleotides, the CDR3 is TGTGCCAGCAGCTTTGGGGCGCCCGGCACCGGGGAGCTGTTTTTT. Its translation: CASSFGAPGTGELFF.

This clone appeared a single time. DNA of the CDR3: TGTGCCAGCAGACCTGAGGGAGGGTTCTATGGCTACACCTTC. It specifies CASRPEGGFYGYTF. This sequence joins TRBV5-6 and TRBJ1-2; no clear D gene. CDR3 size: 14 residues. Germline assignment: CDR1 SGHDT and CDR2 YYEEEE. V lost 5 bases to trimming and J lost 4 bases, with 15 bases between them.

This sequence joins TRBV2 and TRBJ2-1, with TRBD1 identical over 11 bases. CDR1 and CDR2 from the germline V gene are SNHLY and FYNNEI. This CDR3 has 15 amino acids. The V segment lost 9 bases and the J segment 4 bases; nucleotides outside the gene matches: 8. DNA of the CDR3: TGTGCCAGTGGGAAGGACAGGGGGCCGTACAATGAGCAGTTCTTC. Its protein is CASGKDRGPYNEQFF.

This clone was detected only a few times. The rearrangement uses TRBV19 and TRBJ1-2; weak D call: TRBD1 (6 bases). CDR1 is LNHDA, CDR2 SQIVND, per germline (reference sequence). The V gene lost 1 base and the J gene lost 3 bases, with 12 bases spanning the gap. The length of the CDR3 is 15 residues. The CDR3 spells CASSIGWGLDYGYTF. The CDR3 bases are TGTGCCAGTAGTATAGGTTGGGGGCTTGACTATGGCTACACCTTC.

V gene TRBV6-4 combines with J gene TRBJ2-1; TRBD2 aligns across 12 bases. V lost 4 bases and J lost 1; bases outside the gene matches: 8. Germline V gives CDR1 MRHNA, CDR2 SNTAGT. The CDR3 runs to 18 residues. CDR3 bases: TGTGCCAGCAGTGGCCGACTAGCGGGGGAAGGGTCCTACAATGAGCAGTTCTTC. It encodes CASSGRLAGEGSYNEQFF.